Listed below are T cell receptor beta chains from one sample, sequenced in a study of T cell changes during pregnancy in multiple sclerosis. Clones were sequenced by immunoSEQ multiplex PCR, and TCRdb holds only the in-frame ones, with some missing. Here the sample spans about 57,000 clones, roughly 93% being singletons. Here the sequenced sample was peripheral blood, taken after pregnancy. All receptors derive from a female donor with multiple sclerosis, enrolled in a pregnancy study. Each CDR3 is given with its conserved first and last residue. The order of the fields is J gene, clone size, D gene, V gene, CDR3 DNA, CDR3 protein. The D gene is left open where the match is weak. Clone size is shown for a subset of rows, as once, few, many or a class of expanded clone.

j_call: TRBJ2-7; clone_size: once; d_call: TRBD2; v_call: TRBV9; cdr3_nt: TGTGCCAGCAGCGTAGAGGCTAGCGGGAGCTACGAGCAGTACTTC; cdr3_aa: CASSVEASGSYEQYF
j_call: TRBJ1-2; clone_size: NA; d_call: TRBD1; v_call: TRBV5-6; cdr3_nt: TGTGCCAGCAGCTCTCAGGGGACAGGAGCTAACTATGGCTACACCTTC; cdr3_aa: CASSSQGTGANYGYTF
j_call: TRBJ1-4; clone_size: NA; d_call: TRBD1; v_call: TRBV6-1; cdr3_nt: TGTGCCAGTTGCAGGGGGCGCGAAAAACTGTTTTTT; cdr3_aa: CASCRGREKLFF
j_call: TRBJ2-5; clone_size: NA; d_call: TRBD2; v_call: TRBV28; cdr3_nt: TGTGCCAGCAGTTTAAGTAGCGGGAGGGCCGAGACCCAGTACTTC; cdr3_aa: CASSLSSGRAETQYF
j_call: TRBJ2-5; clone_size: NA; d_call: TRBD2; v_call: TRBV29-1; cdr3_nt: TGCAGCGCCCGAGAGCGGGAGTGGCAAGAGACCCAGTACTTC; cdr3_aa: CSAREREWQETQYF
j_call: TRBJ1-2; clone_size: NA; d_call: NA; v_call: TRBV6-5; cdr3_nt: TGTGCCAGCAGGGGGGCGAGGGGCTACACCTTC; cdr3_aa: CASRGARGYTF
j_call: TRBJ2-3; clone_size: NA; d_call: NA; v_call: TRBV6-5; cdr3_nt: TGTGCCAGCAGTCGGGTATTCACAGATACGCAGTATTTT; cdr3_aa: CASSRVFTDTQYF
j_call: TRBJ2-3; clone_size: once; d_call: NA; v_call: TRBV5-1; cdr3_nt: TGCGCCAGCAGCCAAAGGACCGCGGGGACGGTGCAGTATTTT; cdr3_aa: CASSQRTAGTVQYF
j_call: TRBJ1-2; clone_size: NA; d_call: TRBD1; v_call: TRBV10-3; cdr3_nt: TGTGCCATCAGTGACCCGGGACAGGCTAACTATGGCTACACCTTC; cdr3_aa: CAISDPGQANYGYTF
j_call: TRBJ1-2; clone_size: NA; d_call: TRBD1; v_call: TRBV29-1; cdr3_nt: TGCAGCGTTGAAGATCTTCGCGGCAGGGGGCGCACGAATGGCTACACCTTC; cdr3_aa: CSVEDLRGRGRTNGYTF
j_call: TRBJ1-2; clone_size: NA; d_call: NA; v_call: TRBV7-9; cdr3_nt: TGTGCCAGCAGCTTAGAATTAGGGGGTACAGGTGGCTACACCTTC; cdr3_aa: CASSLELGGTGGYTF
j_call: TRBJ1-1; clone_size: NA; d_call: TRBD1; v_call: TRBV2; cdr3_nt: TGTGCCACTGGGACAGGTCCCACTGAAGCTTTCTTT; cdr3_aa: CATGTGPTEAFF
j_call: TRBJ2-1; clone_size: NA; d_call: TRBD2; v_call: TRBV28; cdr3_nt: TGTGCCAGCAGCCTCCGACGACTAGCAGGATACAATGAGCAGTTCTTC; cdr3_aa: CASSLRRLAGYNEQFF
j_call: TRBJ2-3; clone_size: NA; d_call: TRBD2; v_call: TRBV25-1; cdr3_nt: TGTGCCAGCAGTCCACATAGCGGGAGGGCCCTCGGCACAGATACGCAGTATTTT; cdr3_aa: CASSPHSGRALGTDTQYF
j_call: TRBJ1-3; clone_size: NA; d_call: NA; v_call: TRBV6-6; cdr3_nt: TGTGCCAGCAGTACTCAGGGGTTCTCTGGAAACACCATATATTTT; cdr3_aa: CASSTQGFSGNTIYF
j_call: TRBJ2-7; clone_size: NA; d_call: NA; v_call: TRBV5-1; cdr3_nt: TGCGCCAGTCAAACTCGTGCGGGTGAGCAGTACTTC; cdr3_aa: CASQTRAGEQYF
j_call: TRBJ1-6; clone_size: NA; d_call: NA; v_call: TRBV9; cdr3_nt: TGTGCCAGCAGCGTACAATCCGGGAGAAGTTCACCCCTCCACTTT; cdr3_aa: CASSVQSGRSSPLHF
j_call: TRBJ2-2; clone_size: NA; d_call: TRBD2; v_call: TRBV9; cdr3_nt: TGTGCCACGGGAGGGGGTGATACCGGGGAGCTGTTTTTT; cdr3_aa: CATGGGDTGELFF